A selection of T cell receptor beta chains follows, all from one sample in a study of OX40 agonist ivuxolimab in advanced cancers. Method: immunoSEQ multiplex PCR; TCRdb's copy keeps in-frame clones and lacks some. The sample records about 54,000 clones, around 93% being singletons. Sequenced here: CD4+ or CD8+ T cells sorted from blood, sampled in a trial of the OX40 agonist ivuxolimab. These receptors came from an adult with an advanced solid tumor such as melanoma, head and neck, liver or kidney cancer. The CDR3 runs from the conserved cysteine through the conserved F or W. Each record gives: V gene, J gene, clone size, CDR3 protein. Rows give clone size only sometimes, using once, few, many, or a class for an expanded clone.

>TRBV29-1|TRBJ2-3|NA
CSVETGQETQYF
>TRBV6-6|TRBJ2-7|few
CASSRGDYSYEQYF
>TRBV25-1|TRBJ1-1|NA
CASRWGGEAFF
>TRBV5-8|TRBJ1-1|NA
CASSSGQGMNTEAFF
>TRBV27|TRBJ1-1|NA
CASSPMVGTEVFF
>TRBV10-3|TRBJ2-7|NA
CAINDYGVSYEQYF
>TRBV4-2|TRBJ1-5|few
CASSQYSNQPQHF
>TRBV19|TRBJ2-7|NA
CASSADNYEQYF
>TRBV27|TRBJ1-2|NA
CASSGTGTLRNYGYTF
>TRBV13|TRBJ1-1|NA
CASSLLQGALSAEAFF
>TRBV11-1|TRBJ2-1|NA
CASSWGGLRNEQFF
>TRBV30|TRBJ2-1|NA
CAWSGGGTSSYNEQFF
>TRBV28|TRBJ2-5|NA
CASSWRQGDETQYF
>TRBV4-1|TRBJ1-1|NA
CATNQGEETEAFF
>TRBV4-3|TRBJ2-5|NA
CASSQDRIGGPYQETQYF
>TRBV6-5|TRBJ1-2|NA
CASSPGPGGYTF
>TRBV7-6|TRBJ2-7|NA
CASSLETGGSYEQYF
>TRBV6-6|TRBJ1-2|NA
CASTQGTNYGYTF
>TRBV28|TRBJ2-2|NA
CASSFQGNTGELFF
>TRBV5-4|TRBJ1-1|NA
CASSLGDNTEAFF
>TRBV7-8|TRBJ1-1|NA
CASSLATGGLTYTEAFF
>TRBV27|TRBJ2-5|NA
CASSLWGPSQETQYF
>TRBV7-9|TRBJ2-1|once
CASSLVAGGYNEQFF
>TRBV19|TRBJ2-1|NA
CASDDSGGFRSSYNEQFF
>TRBV7-9|TRBJ1-5|NA
CASSSGTGEMFNQPQHF
>TRBV4-3|TRBJ1-2|NA
CASSQSSSLLHGYTF
>TRBV28|TRBJ2-1|NA
CASMGLADNEQFF
>TRBV11-2|TRBJ2-5|NA
CASSLRDHQYF
>TRBV6-5|TRBJ2-3|NA
CASSASGGNTDTQYF
>TRBV6-5|TRBJ2-3|NA
CASSSSLRDTQYF